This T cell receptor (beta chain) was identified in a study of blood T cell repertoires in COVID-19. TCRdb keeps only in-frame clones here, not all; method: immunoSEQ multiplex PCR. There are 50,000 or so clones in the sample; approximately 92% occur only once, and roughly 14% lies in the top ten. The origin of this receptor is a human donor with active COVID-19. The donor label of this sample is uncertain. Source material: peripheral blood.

The CDR3 is CASSELEGLGNQPQHF. The CDR3 DNA reads as TGTGCCAGCAGTGAACTGGAGGGTCTGGGCAATCAGCCCCAGCATTTT. The rearrangement links TRBV6-1 to TRBJ1-5, with D uncertain. The CDR3 runs 16 residues. The V gene's germline CDR1 is MNHNS and CDR2 SASEGT. The V gene lost 2 bases and the J gene lost 2 bases, with 13 bases spanning the gap.